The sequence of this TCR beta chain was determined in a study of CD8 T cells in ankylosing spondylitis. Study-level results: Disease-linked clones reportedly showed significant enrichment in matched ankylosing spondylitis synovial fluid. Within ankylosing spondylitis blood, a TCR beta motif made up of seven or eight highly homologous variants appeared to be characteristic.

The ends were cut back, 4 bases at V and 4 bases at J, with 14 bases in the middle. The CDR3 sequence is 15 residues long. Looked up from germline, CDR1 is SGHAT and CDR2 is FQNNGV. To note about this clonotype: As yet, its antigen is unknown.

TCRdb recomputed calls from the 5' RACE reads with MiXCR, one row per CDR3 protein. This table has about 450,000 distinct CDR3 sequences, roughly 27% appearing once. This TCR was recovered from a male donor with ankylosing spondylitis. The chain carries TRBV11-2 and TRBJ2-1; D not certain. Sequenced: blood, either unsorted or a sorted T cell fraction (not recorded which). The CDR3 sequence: CASSYRLELYNEQFF. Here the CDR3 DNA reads TGTGCCAGCAGCTACAGACTGGAACTATACAATGAGCAGTTCTTC. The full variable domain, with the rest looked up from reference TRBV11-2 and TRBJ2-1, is EAGVAQSPRYKIIEKRQSVAFWCNPISGHATLYWYQQILGQGPKLLIQFQNNGVVDDSQLPKDRFSAERLKGVDSTLKIQPAKLEDSAVYLCASSYRLELYNEQFFGPGTRLTVL.